The T cell receptor beta chain under discussion was sequenced for a study of blood T cells in healthy people across ages. Study-wide findings and caveats: Age showed a roughly linear inverse relationship with TCR beta diversity per million T cells.

The germline CDR1 and CDR2 sequences are MNHEY and SMNVEV (reference sequence). The CDR3 consists of 12 residues. The V end was cut by 6 bases, the J end by 10 bases, with 10 bases between. Each sample had at least 6.5 million PBMCs isolated. A sample-barcoded 5' primer and a J-beta primer mix were used in a second PCR of roughly 6 to 11 cycles. TCRdb processed the 5' RACE reads anew with MiXCR; each CDR3 protein has one entry. The sample includes over 1,200,000 distinct CDR3 sequences, approximately 63% seen only once; the top ten take approximately 7%. As to this clonotype: The antigen remains undetermined.

The chain carries TRBV27 and TRBJ1-6; no definite D call. Sample: blood. This receptor was identified in a man aged 18 to 35 in good health. As DNA, the CDR3 is TGTGCCAGCAGGAGGGTAGGATCACCCCTCCACTTT. Encoded protein: CASRRVGSPLHF.